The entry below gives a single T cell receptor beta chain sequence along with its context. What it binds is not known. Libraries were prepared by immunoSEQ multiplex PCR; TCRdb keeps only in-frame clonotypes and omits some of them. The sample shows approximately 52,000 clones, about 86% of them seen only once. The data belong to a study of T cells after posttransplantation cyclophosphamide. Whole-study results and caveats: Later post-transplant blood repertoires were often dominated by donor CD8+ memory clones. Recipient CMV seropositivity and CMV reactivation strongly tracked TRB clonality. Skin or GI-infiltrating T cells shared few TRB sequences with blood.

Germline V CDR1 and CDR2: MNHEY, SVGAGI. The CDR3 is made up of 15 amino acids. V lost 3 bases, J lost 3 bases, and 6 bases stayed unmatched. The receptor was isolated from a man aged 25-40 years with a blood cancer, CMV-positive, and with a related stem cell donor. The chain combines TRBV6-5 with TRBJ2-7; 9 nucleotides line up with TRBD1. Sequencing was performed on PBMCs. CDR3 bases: TGTGCCAGCAGTTATGGGTGGACAGGGGACTACGAGCAGTACTTC. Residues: CASSYGWTGDYEQYF.